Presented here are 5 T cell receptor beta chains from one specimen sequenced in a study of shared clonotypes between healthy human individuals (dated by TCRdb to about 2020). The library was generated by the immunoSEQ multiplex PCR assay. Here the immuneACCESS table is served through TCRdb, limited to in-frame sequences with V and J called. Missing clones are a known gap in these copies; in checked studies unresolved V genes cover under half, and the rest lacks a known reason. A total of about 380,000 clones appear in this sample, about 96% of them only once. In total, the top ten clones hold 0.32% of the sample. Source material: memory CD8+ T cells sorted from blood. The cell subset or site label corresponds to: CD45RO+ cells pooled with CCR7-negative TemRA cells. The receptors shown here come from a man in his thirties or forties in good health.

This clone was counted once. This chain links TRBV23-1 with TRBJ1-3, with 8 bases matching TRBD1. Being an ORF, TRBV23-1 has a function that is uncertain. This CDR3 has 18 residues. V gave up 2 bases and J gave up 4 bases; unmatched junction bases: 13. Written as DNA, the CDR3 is TGCGCCAGCAGTCAACTCAGAGGTCCGGGACAGGCAGGAAACACCATATATTTT. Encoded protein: CASSQLRGPGQAGNTIYF.

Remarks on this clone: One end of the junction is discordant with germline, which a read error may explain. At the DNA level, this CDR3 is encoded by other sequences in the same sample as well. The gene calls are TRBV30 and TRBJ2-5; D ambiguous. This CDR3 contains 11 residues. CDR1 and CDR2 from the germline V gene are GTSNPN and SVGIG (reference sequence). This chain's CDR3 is CAWSIDETQYF. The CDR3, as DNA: TGTGCCTGGAGTATCGACGAGACCCAATACTTC.

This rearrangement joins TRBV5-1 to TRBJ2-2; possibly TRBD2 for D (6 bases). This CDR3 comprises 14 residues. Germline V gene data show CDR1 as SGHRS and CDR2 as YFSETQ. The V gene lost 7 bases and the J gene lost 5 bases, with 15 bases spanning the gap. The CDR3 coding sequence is TGCGCCAGCTTAGCTAGCGATATTACCGGGGAGCTGTTTTTT. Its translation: CASLASDITGELFF.

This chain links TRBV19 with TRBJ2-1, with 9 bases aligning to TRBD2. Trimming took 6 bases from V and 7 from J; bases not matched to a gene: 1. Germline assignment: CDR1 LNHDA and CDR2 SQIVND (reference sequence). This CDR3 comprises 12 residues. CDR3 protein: CASSLAGNEQFF. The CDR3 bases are TGTGCCAGTAGCCTAGCGGGGAATGAGCAGTTCTTC.

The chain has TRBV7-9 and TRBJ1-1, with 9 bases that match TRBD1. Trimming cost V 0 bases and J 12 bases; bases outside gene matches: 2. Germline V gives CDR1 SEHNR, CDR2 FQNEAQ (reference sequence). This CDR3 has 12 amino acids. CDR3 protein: CASSLAGTGTFF. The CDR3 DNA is TGTGCCAGCAGCTTAGCCGGGACAGGGACTTTCTTT.